Detailed here is one TCR beta chain. The sample belongs to a study of blood T cell repertoires in COVID-19. Study context: Acute and convalescent COVID-19 samples came from the United States, Italy and Spain.

In germline, CDR1 is MDHEN, CDR2 SYDVKM. Trimming pared 6 bases from V and 1 base from J, leaving 12 bases between. The CDR3 sequence is 14 residues long. Source study methods: Reference gene primer amplification gave nucleated cell count estimates. Repertoires were generated with immunoSEQ multiplex PCR, while TCRdb's copy carries only in-frame clones and drops some. V, J and clone size were drawn from that table, and D and trimming were deduced from the DNA. The sample yields fewer than 200,000 clones, about 74% seen once. The specimen was peripheral blood. The chain joins TRBV28 to TRBJ2-5; no firm D call. The TCR sequence derives from an elderly woman with acute or convalescent COVID-19. CDR3 nucleotide sequence: TGTGCCAGCAGGAGCCAAGCCACCCAAGAGACCCAGTACTTC. Protein product: CASRSQATQETQYF.